This T cell receptor beta chain was sequenced during a study of Graves' ophthalmopathy and Graves' hyperthyroidism. Transcripts of RNA were the source for amplifying TCR beta CDR3 regions. HTBI primers primed a first-round RT-PCR, and a second-round multiplex PCR followed. TCRdb processed the multiplex PCR reads anew with MiXCR; each CDR3 protein has one entry. The table records 650,000 to 900,000 distinct CDR3 sequences, 40% of them present only once. The sequencing input was peripheral blood. This receptor was identified in an adult man with Graves' ophthalmopathy.

CDR3 in DNA: TGTGCCAGCAGCTTCTATAGCACAGATACGCAGTATTTT. It translates to CASSFYSTDTQYF. The V gene is TRBV7-9, the J gene TRBJ2-3; D not certain. Germline V CDR1 and CDR2: SEHNR, FQNEAQ (reference sequence). The CDR3 has 13 amino acids. The V end lost 3 bases, the J end lost 0 bases, and 4 bases lay between the germline ends.